The T cell receptor beta chain described here comes from a study of T-cell memory formation after mild COVID-19. Whole-study findings and limits: Whereas later expanders leaned CD4+, clones contracting day 15 to 85 showed a balanced CD4/CD8 makeup.

V was pared by 0 bases and J by 8 bases, with 10 bases of the junction left unmatched. The germline CDR1 and CDR2 sequences are MNHEY and SVGEGT. This CDR3 region has 17 residues. TCRdb re-called the 5' RACE reads through MiXCR, storing one row per CDR3 protein. Here the sample spans 300,000 to 350,000 distinct CDR3 sequences, about an eighth being singletons. A few counts support this clonotype. Antigen: not known. The sample consisted of PBMCs or a T cell subset sorted from them (not recorded which). This TCR was recovered from a man aged 18 to 29 who had mild COVID-19 (a few samples of this study predate the infection). Cell type and time point are not known. This chain joins TRBV6-2 or TRBV6-3 and TRBJ2-1, with TRBD2 identical over 10 bases. The CDR3 spells CASSYSWLAGVSDEQFF. The CDR3 nucleotides read TGTGCCAGCAGTTACTCGTGGCTAGCGGGAGTTTCGGATGAGCAGTTCTTC.